This TCR beta chain was identified during a study of blood T cell repertoires in COVID-19. The protocol was immunoSEQ multiplex PCR, while the TCRdb copy is restricted to in-frame clones and leaves out a portion. The sample carries some 48,000 clones, 85% to 95% recorded once. CDR3 length equals 13 residues. Trimming took 2 bases from V and 7 from J, leaving 10 bases between them. The germline CDR1 and CDR2 sequences are SGDLS and YYNGEE. Material: peripheral blood. The V gene is TRBV9, the J gene TRBJ1-5; D is undetermined. This receptor was taken from a man in his sixties with COVID-19, enrolled during active disease. Here the CDR3 reads CASSVGVNQPQHF. In DNA form, the CDR3 reads TGTGCCAGCAGCGTCGGGGTTAACCAGCCCCAGCATTTT.